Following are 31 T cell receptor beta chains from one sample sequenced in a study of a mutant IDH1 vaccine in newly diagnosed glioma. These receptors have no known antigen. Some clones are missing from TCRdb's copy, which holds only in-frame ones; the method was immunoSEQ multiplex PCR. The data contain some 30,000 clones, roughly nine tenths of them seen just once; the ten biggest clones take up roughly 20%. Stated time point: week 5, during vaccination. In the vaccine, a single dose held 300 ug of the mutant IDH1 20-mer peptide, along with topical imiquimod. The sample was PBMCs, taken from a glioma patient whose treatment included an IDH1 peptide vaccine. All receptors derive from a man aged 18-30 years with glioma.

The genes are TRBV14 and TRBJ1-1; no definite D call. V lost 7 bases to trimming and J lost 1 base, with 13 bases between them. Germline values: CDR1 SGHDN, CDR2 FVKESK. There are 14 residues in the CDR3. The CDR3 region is CASTPGPGNTEAFF. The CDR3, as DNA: TGTGCCAGCACCCCGGGTCCAGGGAACACTGAAGCTTTCTTT.

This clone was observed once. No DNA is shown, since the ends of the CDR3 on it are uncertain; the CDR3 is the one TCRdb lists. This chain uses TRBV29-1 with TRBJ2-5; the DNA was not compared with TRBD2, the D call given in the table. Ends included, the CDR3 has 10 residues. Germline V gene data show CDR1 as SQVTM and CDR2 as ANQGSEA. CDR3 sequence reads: CSVWRGTQYF.

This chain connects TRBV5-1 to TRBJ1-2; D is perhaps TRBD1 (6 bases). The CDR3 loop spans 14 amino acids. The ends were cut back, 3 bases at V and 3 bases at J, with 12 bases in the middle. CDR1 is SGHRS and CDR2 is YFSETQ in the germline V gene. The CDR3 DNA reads TGCGCCAGCAGCTCGGGACCAGGGGACTATGGCTACACCTTC. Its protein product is CASSSGPGDYGYTF.

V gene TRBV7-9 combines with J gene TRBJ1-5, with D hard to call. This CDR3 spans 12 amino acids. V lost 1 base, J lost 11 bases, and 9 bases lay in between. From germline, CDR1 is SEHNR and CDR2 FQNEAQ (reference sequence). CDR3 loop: CASSLGQAAQHF. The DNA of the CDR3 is TGTGCCAGCAGCTTAGGTCAAGCAGCCCAGCATTTT.

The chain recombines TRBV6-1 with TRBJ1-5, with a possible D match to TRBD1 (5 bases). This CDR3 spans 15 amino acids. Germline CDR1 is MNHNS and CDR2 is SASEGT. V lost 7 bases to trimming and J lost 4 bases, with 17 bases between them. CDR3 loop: CASKFGPEGNQPQHF. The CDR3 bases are TGTGCCAGCAAATTCGGACCCGAGGGGAATCAGCCCCAGCATTTT.

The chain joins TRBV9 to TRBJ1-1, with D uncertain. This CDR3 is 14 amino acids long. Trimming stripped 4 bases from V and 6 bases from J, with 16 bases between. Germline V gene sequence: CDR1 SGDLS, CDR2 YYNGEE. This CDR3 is CASSPSPTLAEAFF. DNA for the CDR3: TGTGCCAGCAGCCCGAGCCCCACGTTGGCTGAAGCTTTCTTT.

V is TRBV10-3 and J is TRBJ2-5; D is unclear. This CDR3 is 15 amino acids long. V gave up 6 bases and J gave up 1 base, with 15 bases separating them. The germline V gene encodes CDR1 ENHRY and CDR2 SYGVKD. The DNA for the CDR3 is TGTGCCATCAGGAGCCCCGAAATGGGCCAAGAGACCCAGTACTTC. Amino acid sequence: CAIRSPEMGQETQYF.

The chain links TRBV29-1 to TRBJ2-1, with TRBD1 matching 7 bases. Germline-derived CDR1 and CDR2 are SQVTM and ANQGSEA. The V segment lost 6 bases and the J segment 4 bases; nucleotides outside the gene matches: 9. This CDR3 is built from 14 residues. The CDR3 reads CSVSSGTAYNEQFF. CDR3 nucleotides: TGCAGCGTCAGCTCCGGGACAGCGTACAATGAGCAGTTCTTC.

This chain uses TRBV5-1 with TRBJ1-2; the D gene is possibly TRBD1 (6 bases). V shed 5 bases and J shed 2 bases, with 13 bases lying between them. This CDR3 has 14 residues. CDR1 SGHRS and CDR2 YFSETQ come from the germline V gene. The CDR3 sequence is CASSRDNSNYGYTF. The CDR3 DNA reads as TGCGCCAGCAGTCGGGACAATTCCAACTATGGCTACACCTTC.

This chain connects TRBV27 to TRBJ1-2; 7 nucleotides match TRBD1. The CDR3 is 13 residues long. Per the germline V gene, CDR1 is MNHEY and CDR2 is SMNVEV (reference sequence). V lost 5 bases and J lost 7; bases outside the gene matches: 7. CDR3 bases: TGTGCCAGCAGTGCCCCAACAGGGGCTGGCTACACCTTC. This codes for CASSAPTGAGYTF.

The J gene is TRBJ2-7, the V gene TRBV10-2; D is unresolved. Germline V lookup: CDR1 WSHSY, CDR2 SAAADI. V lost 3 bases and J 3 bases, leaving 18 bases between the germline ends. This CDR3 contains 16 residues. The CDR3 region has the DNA TGCGCCAGCAGTGACCGATCGAGAGGCGATGGCTACGAGCAGTACTTC. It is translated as CASSDRSRGDGYEQYF.

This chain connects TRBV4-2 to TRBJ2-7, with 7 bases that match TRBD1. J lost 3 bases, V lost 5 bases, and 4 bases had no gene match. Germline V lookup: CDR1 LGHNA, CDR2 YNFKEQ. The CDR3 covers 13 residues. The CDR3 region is CASSDGTDYEQYF. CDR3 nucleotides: TGTGCCAGCAGCGATGGGACAGACTACGAGCAGTACTTC.

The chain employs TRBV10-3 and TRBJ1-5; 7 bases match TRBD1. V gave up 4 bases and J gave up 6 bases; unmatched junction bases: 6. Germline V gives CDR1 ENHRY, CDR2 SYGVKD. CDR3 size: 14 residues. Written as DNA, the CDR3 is TGTGCCATCAGTGCCGGAGGGGGCGGTCAGCCCCAGCATTTT. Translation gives CAISAGGGGQPQHF.

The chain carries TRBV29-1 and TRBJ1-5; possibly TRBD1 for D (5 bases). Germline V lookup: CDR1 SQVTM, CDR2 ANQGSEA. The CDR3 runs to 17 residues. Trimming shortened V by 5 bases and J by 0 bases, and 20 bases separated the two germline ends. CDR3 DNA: TGCAGCGTTACCCAAACAGGAGGCCCTTATAGCAATCAGCCCCAGCATTTT. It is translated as CSVTQTGGPYSNQPQHF.

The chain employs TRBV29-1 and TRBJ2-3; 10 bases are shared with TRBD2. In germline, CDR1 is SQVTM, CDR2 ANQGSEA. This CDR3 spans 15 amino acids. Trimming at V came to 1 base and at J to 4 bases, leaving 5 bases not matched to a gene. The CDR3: CSVEGASGSPDTQYF. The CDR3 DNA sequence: TGCAGCGTTGAAGGGGCTAGCGGGAGCCCAGATACGCAGTATTTT.

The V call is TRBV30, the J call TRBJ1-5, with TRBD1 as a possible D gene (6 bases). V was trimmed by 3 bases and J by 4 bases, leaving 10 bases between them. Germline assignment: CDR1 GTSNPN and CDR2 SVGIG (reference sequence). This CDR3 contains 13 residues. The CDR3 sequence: CAWSSQGNQPQHF. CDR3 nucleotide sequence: TGTGCCTGGAGCTCACAGGGAAATCAGCCCCAGCATTTT.

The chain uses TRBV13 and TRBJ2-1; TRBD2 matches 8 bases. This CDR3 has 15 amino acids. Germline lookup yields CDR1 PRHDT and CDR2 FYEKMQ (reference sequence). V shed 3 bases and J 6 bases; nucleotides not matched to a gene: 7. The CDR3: CASSFGSGSPNEQFF. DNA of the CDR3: TGTGCCAGCAGCTTTGGAAGCGGGAGTCCCAATGAGCAGTTCTTC.

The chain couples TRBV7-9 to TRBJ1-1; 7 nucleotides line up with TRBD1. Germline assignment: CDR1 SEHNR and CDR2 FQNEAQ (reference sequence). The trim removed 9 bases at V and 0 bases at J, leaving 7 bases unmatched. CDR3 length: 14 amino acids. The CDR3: CASDRDYMNTEAFF. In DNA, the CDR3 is TGTGCCAGTGACAGGGATTACATGAACACTGAAGCTTTCTTT.

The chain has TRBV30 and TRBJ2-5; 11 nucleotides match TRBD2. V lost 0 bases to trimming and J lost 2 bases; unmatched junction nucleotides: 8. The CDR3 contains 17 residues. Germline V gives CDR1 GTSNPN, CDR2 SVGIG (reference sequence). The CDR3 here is CAWSVSRTSGSQETQYF. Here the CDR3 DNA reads TGTGCCTGGAGTGTATCGAGGACTAGCGGGTCTCAAGAGACCCAGTACTTC.

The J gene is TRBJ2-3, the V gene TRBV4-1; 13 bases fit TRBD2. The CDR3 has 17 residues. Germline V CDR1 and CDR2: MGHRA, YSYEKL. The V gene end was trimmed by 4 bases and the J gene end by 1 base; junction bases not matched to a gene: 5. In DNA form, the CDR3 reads TGCGCCAGCAGCCGCGGGACTAGCGGGATGGGCACAGATACGCAGTATTTT. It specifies CASSRGTSGMGTDTQYF.

In DNA, the CDR3 is TGCGCCAGCAGCCAAGGACCACGCTACACCTTC. Its protein is CASSQGPRYTF. The chain combines TRBV4-3 with TRBJ1-2, with no clear D. Germline values: CDR1 LGHNA, CDR2 YSLEER. The CDR3 covers 11 residues. V lost 1 base and J lost 9, with 6 bases in between.

Here the CDR3 reads CATDPTGLETQYF. DNA for the CDR3: TGTGCCACCGACCCGACAGGGCTCGAGACCCAGTACTTC. V gene TRBV6-1 combines with J gene TRBJ2-5; 7 bases map to TRBD1. CDR1 MNHNS and CDR2 SASEGT come from the germline V gene. Trimming at V came to 10 bases and at J to 5 bases, leaving 10 bases not matched to a gene. CDR3 length: 13 amino acids.

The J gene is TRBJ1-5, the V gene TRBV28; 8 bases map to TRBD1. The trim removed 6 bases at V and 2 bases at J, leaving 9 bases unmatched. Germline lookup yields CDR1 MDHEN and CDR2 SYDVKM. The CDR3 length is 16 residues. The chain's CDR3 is CASRETGGIGNQPQHF. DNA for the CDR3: TGTGCCAGCAGGGAAACAGGGGGGATTGGCAATCAGCCCCAGCATTTT.

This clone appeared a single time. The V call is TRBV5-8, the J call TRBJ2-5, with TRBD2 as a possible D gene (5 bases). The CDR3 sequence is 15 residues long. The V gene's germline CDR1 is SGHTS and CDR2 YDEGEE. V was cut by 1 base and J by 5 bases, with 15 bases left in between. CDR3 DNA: TGTGCCAGCAGCTTGAGAGGGCTGTCCGCCGAGACCCAGTACTTC. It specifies CASSLRGLSAETQYF.

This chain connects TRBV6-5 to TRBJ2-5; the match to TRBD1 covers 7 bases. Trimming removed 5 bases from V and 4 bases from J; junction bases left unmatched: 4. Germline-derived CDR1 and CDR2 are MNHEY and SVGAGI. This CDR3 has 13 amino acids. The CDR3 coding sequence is TGTGCCAGCAGTACAGGGGATGGAGAGACCCAGTACTTC. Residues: CASSTGDGETQYF.

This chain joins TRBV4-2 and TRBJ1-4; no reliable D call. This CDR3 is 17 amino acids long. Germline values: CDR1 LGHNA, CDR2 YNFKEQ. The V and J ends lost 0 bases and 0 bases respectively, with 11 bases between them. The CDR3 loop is CASSQDKESPTNEKLFF. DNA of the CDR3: TGTGCCAGCAGCCAAGATAAGGAGTCCCCAACTAATGAAAAACTGTTTTTT.

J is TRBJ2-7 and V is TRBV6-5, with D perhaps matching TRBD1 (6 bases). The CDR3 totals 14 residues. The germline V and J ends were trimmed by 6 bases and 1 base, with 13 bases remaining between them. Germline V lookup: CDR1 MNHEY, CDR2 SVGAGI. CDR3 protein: CASSRYRDSYEQYF. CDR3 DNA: TGTGCCAGCAGCCGGTACAGGGATTCCTACGAGCAGTACTTC.

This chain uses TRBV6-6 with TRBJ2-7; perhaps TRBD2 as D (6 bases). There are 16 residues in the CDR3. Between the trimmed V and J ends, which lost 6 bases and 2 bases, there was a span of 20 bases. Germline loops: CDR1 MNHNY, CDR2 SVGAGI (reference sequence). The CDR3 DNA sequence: TGTGCCAGCAGGAACCCGGGACTCCCCCGCCCCTACGAGCAGTACTTC. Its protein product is CASRNPGLPRPYEQYF.

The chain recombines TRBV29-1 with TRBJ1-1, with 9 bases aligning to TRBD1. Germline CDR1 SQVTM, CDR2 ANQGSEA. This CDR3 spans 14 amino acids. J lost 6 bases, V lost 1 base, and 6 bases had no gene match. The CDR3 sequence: CSVEGDREQAEAFF. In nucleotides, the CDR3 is TGCAGCGTTGAAGGGGACAGGGAGCAAGCTGAAGCTTTCTTT.

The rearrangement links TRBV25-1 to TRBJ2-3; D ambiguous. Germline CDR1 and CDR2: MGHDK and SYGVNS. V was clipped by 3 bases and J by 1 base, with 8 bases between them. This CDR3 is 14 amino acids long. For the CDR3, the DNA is TGTGCCAGCAGTGATGTTGGTGGCACAGATACGCAGTATTTT. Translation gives CASSDVGGTDTQYF.

This CDR3 reads CASSLGVSVDMNTEAFF. CDR3 nucleotides: TGTGCCAGCAGCTTAGGTGTTTCAGTGGACATGAACACTGAAGCTTTCTTT. The V call is TRBV7-9, the J call TRBJ1-1; D may be TRBD1 (5 bases). In germline, CDR1 is SEHNR, CDR2 FQNEAQ (reference sequence). Trimming cost V 1 base and J 0 bases, with 15 bases left between them. The CDR3 runs 17 residues.